Sequencing of this T cell receptor (beta chain) was carried out in a study of T cell repertoires in cytomegalovirus infection. Study background: Public TCR beta signatures indicated both CMV infection and matching HLA type.

Whole-study results and caveats: Identification of carriers of CMV plus the relevant HLA was achieved through cumulative public TCR beta family frequency. HLA-C-restricted CMV-specific TCR beta clonotypes were dominant in the ex vivo response.

CDR1 is SNHLY, CDR2 FYNNEI, per germline. There are 14 residues in the CDR3. With V trimmed by 6 bases and J by 0 bases, 0 bases remained unmatched. TCRdb processed the reads anew with MiXCR; each CDR3 protein has one entry. The sample shows approximately 200,000 distinct CDR3 sequences, approximately 24% of them seen only once. Note on this clonotype: The antigen remains unidentified.

The sample consisted of CD8+ T cells from PBMCs. The sequence was collected from a human donor in good health (CMV status not recorded). Some clones in this sample may be carry-over from other donors' samples. The rearrangement joins TRBV2 to TRBJ2-2; TRBD2 aligns across 8 bases. The CDR3, as DNA: TGTGCCAGCAGCGGGGGGGCGAACACCGGGGAGCTGTTTTTT. It yields the protein CASSGGANTGELFF.